This T cell receptor (beta chain) came from a study of T cells in Graves' hyperthyroidism and ophthalmopathy. Study-level points and caveats: With a median lead of about 6.9 months before onset, the model predicted ophthalmopathy. In simple terms, a model built on 13 V-J features told ophthalmopathy apart from stable hyperthyroidism.

TCR beta CDR3 region amplification was performed from RNA transcripts. The primer set for the first-round RT-PCR of the TCR CDR3 was HTBI. TCRdb reprocessed the multiplex PCR reads with MiXCR, giving one entry per CDR3 protein. The profile covers hundreds of thousands of distinct CDR3 sequences, with roughly 14% appearing a single time and about 4% taken by the ten largest. Uncontrolled infection, other autoimmune disease, pregnancy or lactation excluded patients. Each 10 ml fresh peripheral blood draw supplied the PBMCs. This CDR3 spans 14 amino acids. Trimming took off 4 bases at V and 1 base at J, with 9 bases between the two ends. The germline gives CDR1 MNHEY, CDR2 SVGAGI. On this clonotype: What it recognizes is unknown.

Sample: blood. The source of this sequence is a woman aged 40 to 50 with Graves' ophthalmopathy. The J gene is TRBJ2-3, the V gene TRBV6-5; D remains unclear. This CDR3 is CASSWGGGTDTQYF. DNA of the CDR3: TGTGCCAGCAGTTGGGGTGGGGGCACAGATACGCAGTATTTT.